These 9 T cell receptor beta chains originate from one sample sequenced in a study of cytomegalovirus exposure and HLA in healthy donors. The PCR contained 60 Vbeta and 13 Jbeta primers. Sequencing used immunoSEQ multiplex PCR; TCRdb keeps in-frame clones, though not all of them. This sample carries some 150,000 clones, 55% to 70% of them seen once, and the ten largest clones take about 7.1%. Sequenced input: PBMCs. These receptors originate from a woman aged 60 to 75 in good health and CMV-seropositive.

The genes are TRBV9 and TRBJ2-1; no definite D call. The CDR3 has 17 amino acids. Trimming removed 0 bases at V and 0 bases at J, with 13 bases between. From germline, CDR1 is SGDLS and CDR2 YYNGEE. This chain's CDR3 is CASSVEEEVSSYNEQFF. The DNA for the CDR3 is TGTGCCAGCAGCGTAGAAGAAGAGGTTAGCTCCTACAATGAGCAGTTCTTC.

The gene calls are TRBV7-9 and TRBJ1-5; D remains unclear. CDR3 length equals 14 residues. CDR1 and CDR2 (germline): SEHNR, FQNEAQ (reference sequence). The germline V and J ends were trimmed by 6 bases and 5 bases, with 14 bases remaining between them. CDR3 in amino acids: CASRADGSYQPQHF. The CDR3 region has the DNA TGTGCCAGCAGAGCCGACGGGAGCTATCAGCCCCAGCATTTT.

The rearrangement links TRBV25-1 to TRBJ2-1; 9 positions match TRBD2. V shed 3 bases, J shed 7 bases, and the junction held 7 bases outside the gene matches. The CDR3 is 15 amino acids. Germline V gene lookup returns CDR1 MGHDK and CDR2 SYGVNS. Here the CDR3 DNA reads TGTGCCAGCAGTGATCCTCGCGGGAGGGGTAATGAGCAGTTCTTC. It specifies CASSDPRGRGNEQFF.

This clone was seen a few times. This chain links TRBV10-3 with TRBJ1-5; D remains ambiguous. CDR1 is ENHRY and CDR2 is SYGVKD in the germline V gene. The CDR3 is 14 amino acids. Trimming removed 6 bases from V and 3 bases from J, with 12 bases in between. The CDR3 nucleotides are TGTGCCATCAGCCCCGACGGGAACAATCAGCCCCAGCATTTT. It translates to CAISPDGNNQPQHF.

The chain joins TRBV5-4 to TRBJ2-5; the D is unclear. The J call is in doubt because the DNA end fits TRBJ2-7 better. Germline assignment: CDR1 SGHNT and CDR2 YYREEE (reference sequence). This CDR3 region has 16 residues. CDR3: CASSLAPGSISYEQYF. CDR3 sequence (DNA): TGTGCCAGCAGTCTCGCTCCCGGGTCTATCTCCTACGAGCAGTACTTC.

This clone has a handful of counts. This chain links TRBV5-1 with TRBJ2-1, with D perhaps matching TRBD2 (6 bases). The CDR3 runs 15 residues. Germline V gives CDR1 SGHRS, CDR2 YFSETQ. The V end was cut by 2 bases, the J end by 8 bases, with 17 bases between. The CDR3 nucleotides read TGCGCCAGCAGCTTCTCCGGGAGTTCGGCAGATGAGCAGTTCTTC. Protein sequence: CASSFSGSSADEQFF.

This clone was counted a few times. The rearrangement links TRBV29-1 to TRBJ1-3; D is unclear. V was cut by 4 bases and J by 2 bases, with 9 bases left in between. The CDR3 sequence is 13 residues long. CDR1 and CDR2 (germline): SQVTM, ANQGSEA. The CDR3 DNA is TGCAGCGTTGGTTTGTCAACTGGAAACACCATATATTTT. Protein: CSVGLSTGNTIYF. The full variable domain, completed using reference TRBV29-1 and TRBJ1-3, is SAVISQKPSRDICQRGTSLTIQCQVDSQVTMMFWYRQQPGQSLTLIATANQGSEATYESGFVIDKFPISRPNLTFSTLTVSNMSPEDSSIYLCSVGLSTGNTIYFGEGSWLTVV.

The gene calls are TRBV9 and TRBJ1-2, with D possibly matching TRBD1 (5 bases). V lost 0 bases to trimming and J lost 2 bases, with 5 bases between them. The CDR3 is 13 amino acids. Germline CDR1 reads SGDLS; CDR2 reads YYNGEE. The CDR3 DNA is TGTGCCAGCAGCGTAGCAGGGAACTATGGCTACACCTTC. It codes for CASSVAGNYGYTF.

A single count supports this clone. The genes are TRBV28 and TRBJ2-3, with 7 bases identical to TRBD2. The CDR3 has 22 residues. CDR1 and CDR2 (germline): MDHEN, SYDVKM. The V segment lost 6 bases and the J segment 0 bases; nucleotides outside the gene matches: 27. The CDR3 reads CASSTGRRLGAGEGPSTDTQYF. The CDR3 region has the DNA TGTGCCAGCAGCACCGGGCGACGGCTCGGGGCGGGAGAGGGGCCTAGCACAGATACGCAGTATTTT.